This TCR beta chain stems from a study of T-cell memory formation after mild COVID-19. The junction had 6 bases not matched to a gene; V was cut back by 3 bases and J by 0 bases. This CDR3 spans 16 amino acids. CDR1 SGHRS and CDR2 YFSETQ come from the germline V gene. Each CDR3 protein is one row after TCRdb ran MiXCR on the 5' RACE reads. The sample yields about 470,000 distinct CDR3 sequences, around a quarter seen once. The receptor was isolated from an adult woman who had mild COVID-19 (a few samples of this study predate the infection). Cell type and time point are not known. The sequenced sample was PBMCs or a T cell subset sorted from them (not recorded which). V is TRBV5-1 and J is TRBJ2-7; 10 bases line up with TRBD1. CDR3 loop: CASSSSGTGVSYEQYF. Written as DNA, the CDR3 is TGCGCCAGCAGCTCTTCCGGGACAGGGGTCTCCTACGAGCAGTACTTC.